The sequence of this TCR beta chain was determined in a study of Ad26.COV2.S vaccination and SARS-CoV-2 variants. The overall study: Within the COV1001 Ad26.COV2.S trial arm, the donor was enrolled.

Germline trimming cut 3 bases from V and 6 bases from J; bases unmatched to any gene: 3. Germline V gene lookup returns CDR1 SGHRS and CDR2 YFSETQ. There are 13 residues in the CDR3. To note about this clone: No antigen is known for it.

Data came from immunoSEQ multiplex PCR; TCRdb stores just in-frame clones and leaves some out. Here the sample spans about 410,000 clones, approximately 86% being singletons. Treatment meaning: about 20 received Ad26.COV2.S at low or high dose, single or two shots; 5 received placebo; per-sample allocation not given. On day 63 after the first injection, vaccine and placebo recipients gave samples. Vaccination employed an Ad26 vector expressing the Wuhan-strain SARS-CoV-2 spike. Study outcomes and limitations: Those who received vaccine or placebo ended up with similar non-spike TCR breadth.

The clonotype was recovered from a person between 18 and 65 years old who received the Ad26.COV2.S COVID-19 vaccine or a placebo. The chain combines TRBV5-1 with TRBJ1-2; 9 bases are a match to TRBD1. The sequenced sample was peripheral blood, obtained in a trial of Ad26.COV2.S vaccine versus placebo. This chain's CDR3 is CASSWDRVDGYTF. The CDR3 DNA reads as TGCGCCAGCAGCTGGGACAGGGTCGATGGCTACACCTTC.